This T cell receptor beta chain was obtained from a study of cytomegalovirus exposure and HLA in healthy donors. Primers: 60 Vbeta forward and 13 Jbeta reverse. The repertoire was sequenced with immunoSEQ multiplex PCR; TCRdb's copy has only in-frame clones and lacks some. The sample consists of about 98,000 clones, 55% to 75% of them appearing once. CDR3 length: 13 residues. Between the trimmed V and J ends, which lost 5 bases and 6 bases, there was a span of 11 bases. Germline CDR1 reads WNHNN; CDR2 reads SYGVQD (reference sequence). Sequenced material: PBMCs. The J gene is TRBJ2-1, the V gene TRBV10-1; D might be TRBD1 (5 bases). This sequence originates from a man aged 45 to 65 in good health and CMV-seronegative. The CDR3 loop reads CASSYAGINEQFF. CDR3 bases: TGCGCCAGCAGTTACGCAGGGATCAATGAGCAGTTCTTC.